Below are 9 T cell receptor beta chains sequenced from a single sample in a study of T-cell reconstitution after alpha-beta-depleted transplantation in children. Unique molecular identifiers tagged the TCRbeta library. TCRdb independently ran MiXCR on the PCR reads; one entry per CDR3 protein. The data contain some 200,000 distinct CDR3 sequences, roughly 15% of them seen just once; the ten biggest clones take up around 13%. The sample consisted of PBMCs from the stem cell graft donor, taken from the stem cell graft. These receptor sequences come from a human donor who donated a stem cell graft to a child with acute lymphoblastic leukemia.

This clonotype has at least ten counts. V usage is TRBV20-1 and J usage is TRBJ2-7; D gene unclear. V was clipped by 4 bases and J by 3 bases, with 7 bases between them. Germline V lookup: CDR1 DFQATT, CDR2 SNEGSKA (reference sequence). The CDR3 length is 11 residues. The CDR3 nucleotides read TGCAGTGCTATGGACGACTACGAGCAGTACTTC. This encodes CSAMDDYEQYF.

This clonotype was counted ten times or more. Written as DNA, the CDR3 is TGTGCCAGCAGTTTACCCAAAAGCTCCTACGAGCAGTACTTC. Its translation: CASSLPKSSYEQYF. The chain links TRBV12-3 or TRBV12-4 to TRBJ2-7; D uncertain. There are 14 residues in the CDR3. V lost 2 bases and J 0 bases, leaving 8 bases between the germline ends.

This clonotype was counted at least ten times. The CDR3 sequence: CASSVGPGQTF. Written as DNA, the CDR3 is TGTGCCAGCAGCGTAGGCCCCGGGCAAACCTTC. This rearrangement joins TRBV11-3 to TRBJ1-2; D is unclear. The CDR3 length is 11 residues. Germline CDR1 and CDR2: SGHNT and YENEEA. V shed 5 bases and J shed 14 bases, with 15 bases lying between them.

The chain combines TRBV14 with TRBJ2-5; weak D call: TRBD2 (5 bases). Germline V gives CDR1 SGHDN, CDR2 FVKESK. Trimming cost V 1 base and J 5 bases, with 14 bases left between them. This CDR3 has 15 amino acids. CDR3 bases: TGTGCCAGCAGCCAAGGTGGACTGTTTTCGGAGACCCAGTACTTC. It encodes CASSQGGLFSETQYF.

V and J are TRBV5-1 and TRBJ2-7; D remains unclear. Trimming took 7 bases from V and 2 from J, leaving 13 bases between them. CDR3 length: 13 residues. CDR1 is SGHRS and CDR2 is YFSETQ in the germline V gene. CDR3 coding DNA: TGCGCCAGCGGACGGTCGTCTACCTACGAGCAGTACTTC. Its protein is CASGRSSTYEQYF.

This clonotype is a singleton in its sample. The chain joins TRBV4-1 to TRBJ1-1; 9 bases are shared with TRBD1. V lost 4 bases, J lost 6 bases, and 18 bases stayed unmatched. From germline, CDR1 is MGHRA and CDR2 YSYEKL. This CDR3 contains 18 residues. The CDR3 spells CASSPYLQGAGGVSEAFF. CDR3 bases: TGCGCCAGCAGCCCCTACTTACAGGGGGCGGGGGGGGTATCTGAAGCTTTCTTT.

On this clonotype: A read error may explain this, as a much larger clone is one base away. This sequence joins TRBV12-3 or TRBV12-4 and TRBJ1-5; no clear D. CDR3 length: 14 amino acids. CDR3 DNA: TGTGCCGGCAGTTTAGTCACTCTCAATCAGCCCCAGCATTTT. It codes for CAGSLVTLNQPQHF.

J is TRBJ2-3 and V is TRBV6-1; D unclear. Deletions cut 6 bases from V and 4 bases from J, with 14 bases between. The CDR3 length is 14 residues. Germline values: CDR1 MNHNS, CDR2 SASEGT. CDR3 DNA: TGTGCCAGCAGGCCTTTGTCAGCCTCAGATACGCAGTATTTT. Residues: CASRPLSASDTQYF.

This clonotype showed up many times. J is TRBJ2-5 and V is TRBV12-3 or TRBV12-4, with 8 bases aligning to TRBD2. This CDR3 comprises 16 residues. J gave up 4 bases and V 3 bases, and 10 bases lay outside the gene matches. CDR3 nucleotides: TGTGCCAGCAGTTTGGGTAGCGGGATGAGGGGAGAGACCCAGTACTTC. Protein sequence: CASSLGSGMRGETQYF.